This T cell receptor (beta chain) derives from a study of T cells after yellow fever vaccination (dated by TCRdb to the late 2010s). Turning to the overall study: Libraries from fractions with low cell numbers were prepared with the SMART-Seq v4 Ultra Low Input RNA kit. To follow T-cell clones before and after primary and booster YFV17D yellow fever vaccination, bulk TCR alpha and beta repertoires were sequenced over time. Two healthy male donors, one aged 18 to 30 and one aged 30 to 39 years, were included in the cohort. Bulk PBMC replicates and cell subsets were isolated from blood drawn at multiple timepoints before and after both primary and secondary immunization.

Interpreted using the paper, the treatment or condition label stands for: live attenuated yellow fever vaccine strain. Two biological replicates of bulk PBMCs were collected at each blood-draw timepoint. A standard Ficoll-Paque protocol was used to isolate PBMCs from peripheral blood. RNA was extracted with TriZol from bulk PBMCs, CD4 and CD8 fractions, and dextramer-positive and dextramer-negative fractions. The CDR3 starts with the cysteine, ends with the phenylalanine, and has 18 residues. Only the CDR3 DNA is retained, 54 bases long and in frame from the first base. From V the trimming removes 3 bases and from J it removes 5 bases, while the gene matches leave 12 bases of the junction unaccounted for. Via the germline V gene (reference sequence), CDR1 is LNHNV and CDR2 YYDKDF. TCR cDNA was synthesized by 5'RACE template switching, through which a universal primer site and unique molecular identifiers were introduced. cDNA synthesis was primed from both the TCR alpha and TCR beta constant segments. Two PCR steps were used to amplify libraries, with sample barcodes and sequencing adapters being added in the second step. Libraries were sequenced on Illumina HiSeq 2500 (2x100 bp) or NovaSeq (2x150 bp). The paper's processing steps were these. MIGEC was used to demultiplex reads and collapse the reads into UMI consensus sequences, and MiXCR was used for V(D)J alignment. Clonotypes responding to the vaccine were identified with edgeR on replicate PBMC samples, with the criteria of FDR below 0.01 and a log2 fold change above 5 up to day 15. CD4 or CD8 identity was assigned to each bulk clonotype according to whether the clonotype was present at higher abundance in the sequenced CD4 repertoire or the sequenced CD8 repertoire. Using fastp at Q25 and MiXCR, TCRdb reprocessed the public reads and kept productive beta chains. When rows share a CDR3 protein, they turn into one entry using the most common DNA and genes. The V and J calls and clone size come from TCRdb's table, not from the authors' own analysis. In this sample the table shows 450,000 to 650,000 distinct CDR3 sequences, less than 15% of which occur a single time. Of the sample, roughly 13% falls within the top ten clones.

This clonotype was seen only once. Its cognate antigen has yet to be identified. No clone much larger than this one lies a single base away; base qualities are absent. Just one read gives weak support. Study-wide findings and limitations: Computational filtering was needed because FACS-sorted repertoires could contain abundant contaminating clonotypes from the bulk population. Compared with the primary T-cell response, the secondary T-cell response was faster but weaker, reaching its peak on day 5 rather than on day 15. Because only a couple of donors were included in the study, the extent to which the findings can be generalized is limited. After the booster, most clones that had expanded after primary vaccination were detected again (nearly 98% of CD4 and around nine tenths of CD8), suggesting broad maintenance of memory. A small fraction of clonotypes showed up in both the CD4 and CD8 compartments, probably as a result of convergent recombination.

The sequence derives from a man in his thirties or forties who received the YFV17D yellow fever vaccine. The chain couples TRBV15 to TRBJ2-5; 13 nucleotides in the junction match TRBD2. This specimen was PBMCs, taken on the day of the yellow fever booster vaccination. The CDR3 here reads CATSRGDLGLAGSETQYF. The DNA sequence reads TGTGCCACCAGCAGGGGGGATCTGGGACTAGCGGGATCCGAGACCCAGTACTTC.